The T cell receptor beta chain under discussion was sequenced for a study of T cell repertoires in cytomegalovirus infection. Whole-study context: Public signatures in TCR beta pointed to CMV infection and matching HLA type.

Study-level points and caveats: Clonotypes of TCR beta that were HLA-C-restricted and CMV-specific dominated the ex vivo response. Carriers of CMV plus the relevant HLA were identified by cumulative public TCR beta family frequency.

Germline loops: CDR1 SGHTA, CDR2 FQGNSA. Trimming at V came to 1 base and at J to 7 bases, leaving 12 bases not matched to a gene. The CDR3 covers 16 residues. This clonotype was seen at least ten times. Its target is unknown. TCRdb re-called the reads through MiXCR, storing one row per CDR3 protein. The sample records around 450,000 distinct CDR3 sequences, roughly 30% being singletons. The rearrangement links TRBV7-2 to TRBJ2-7; 8 bases agree with TRBD2. This clonotype was sampled from a human donor in good health (CMV status not recorded). Some clones in this sample may be carry-over from other donors' samples. The sequencing sample was made of PBMCs. CDR3 sequence reads: CASSLVGGGTQREQYF. The DNA of the CDR3 is TGTGCCAGCAGCTTAGTCGGCGGGGGGACACAGAGGGAGCAGTACTTC.